This T cell receptor (beta chain) is drawn from a study of OX40 agonist ivuxolimab in advanced cancers. Background on the study: Patients received intravenous ivuxolimab every 2 weeks at 0.01 to 10 mg/kg. Enrolled patients in dose escalation had cancers that were hepatocellular carcinoma, melanoma, renal cell or head and neck cancer.

Here immunoSEQ multiplex PCR was the method, and the copy in TCRdb shows in-frame clones only, minus some. The table shows 76,000 or so clones, with approximately 85% occurring only once. The CDR3 is 13 residues long. Between the trimmed V and J ends, which lost 5 bases and 9 bases, there was a span of 14 bases. The germline V gene has CDR1 LGHNT and CDR2 FRNRAP. This chain joins TRBV12-5 and TRBJ2-1; D may be TRBD1 or TRBD2 (5 bases each). The receptor was isolated from an adult with an advanced solid tumor such as melanoma, head and neck, liver or kidney cancer. The sequencing used CD4+ or CD8+ T cells sorted from blood, collected in a trial of the OX40 agonist ivuxolimab. CDR3 bases: TGTGCTAGTGGTAAAACTCAAGGGACTGAGCAGTTCTTC. Translating gives CASGKTQGTEQFF.